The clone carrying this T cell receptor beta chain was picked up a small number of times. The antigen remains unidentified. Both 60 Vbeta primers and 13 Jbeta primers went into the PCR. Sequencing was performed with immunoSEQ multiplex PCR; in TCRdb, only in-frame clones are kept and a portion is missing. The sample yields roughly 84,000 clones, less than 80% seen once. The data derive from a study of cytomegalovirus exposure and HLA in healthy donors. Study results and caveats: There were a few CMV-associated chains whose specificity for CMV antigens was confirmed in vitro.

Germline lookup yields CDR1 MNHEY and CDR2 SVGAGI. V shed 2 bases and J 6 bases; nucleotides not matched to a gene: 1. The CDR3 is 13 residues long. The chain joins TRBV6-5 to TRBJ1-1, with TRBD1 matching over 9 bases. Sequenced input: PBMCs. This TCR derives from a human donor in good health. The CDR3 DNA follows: TGTGCCAGCAGTTACGACAGGGGGTCTGAAGCTTTCTTT. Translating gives CASSYDRGSEAFF.